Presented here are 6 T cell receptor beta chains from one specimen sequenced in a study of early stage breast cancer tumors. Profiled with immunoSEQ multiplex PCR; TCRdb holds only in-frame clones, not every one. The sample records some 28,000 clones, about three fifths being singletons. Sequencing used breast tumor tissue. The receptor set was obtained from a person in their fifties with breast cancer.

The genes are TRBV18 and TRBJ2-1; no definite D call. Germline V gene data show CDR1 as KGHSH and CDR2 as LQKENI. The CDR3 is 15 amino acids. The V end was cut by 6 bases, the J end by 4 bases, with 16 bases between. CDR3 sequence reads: CASSPGDAFYNEQFF. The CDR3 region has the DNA TGTGCCAGCTCCCCTGGGGATGCCTTTTACAATGAGCAGTTCTTC. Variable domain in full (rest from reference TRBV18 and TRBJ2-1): NAGVMQNPRHLVRRRGQEARLRCSPMKGHSHVYWYRQLPEEGLKFMVYLQKENIIDESGMPKERFSAEFPKEGPSILRIQQVVRGDSAAYFCASSPGDAFYNEQFFGPGTRLTVL.

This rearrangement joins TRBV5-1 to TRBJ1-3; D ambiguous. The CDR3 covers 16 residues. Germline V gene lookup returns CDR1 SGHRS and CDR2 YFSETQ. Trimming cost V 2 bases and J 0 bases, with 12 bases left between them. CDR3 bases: TGCGCCAGCAGCTTTTCGGGCGAAAACTCTGGAAACACCATATATTTT. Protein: CASSFSGENSGNTIYF. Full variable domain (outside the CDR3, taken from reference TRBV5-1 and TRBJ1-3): KAGVTQTPRYLIKTRGQQVTLSCSPISGHRSVSWYQQTPGQGLQFLFEYFSETQRNKGNFPGRFSGRQFSNSRSEMNVSTLELGDSALYLCASSFSGENSGNTIYFGEGSWLTVV.

The CDR3: CASCPTGANYEQYF. The CDR3 nucleotides read TGTGCCAGCTGCCCGACAGGGGCGAACTACGAGCAGTACTTC. V usage is TRBV6-1 and J usage is TRBJ2-7; TRBD1 matches 8 bases. Germline values: CDR1 MNHNS, CDR2 SASEGT. The CDR3 runs 14 residues. V lost 8 bases and J lost 3; bases outside the gene matches: 9.

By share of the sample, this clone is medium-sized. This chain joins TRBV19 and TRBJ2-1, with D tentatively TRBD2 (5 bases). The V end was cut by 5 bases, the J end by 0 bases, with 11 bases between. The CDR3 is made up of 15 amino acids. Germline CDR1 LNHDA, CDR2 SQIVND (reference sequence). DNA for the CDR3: TGTGCCAGTAGTCAAGGACTGAACTCCTACAATGAGCAGTTCTTC. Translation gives CASSQGLNSYNEQFF.

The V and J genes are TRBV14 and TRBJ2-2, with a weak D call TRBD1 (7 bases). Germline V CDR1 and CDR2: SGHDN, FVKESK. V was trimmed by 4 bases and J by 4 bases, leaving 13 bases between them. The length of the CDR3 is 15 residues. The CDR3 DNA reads TGTGCCAGCAGCCCCAACAGGGGAGGCACCGGGGAGCTGTTTTTT. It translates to CASSPNRGGTGELFF. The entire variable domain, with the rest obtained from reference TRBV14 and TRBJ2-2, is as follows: EAGVTQFPSHSVIEKGQTVTLRCDPISGHDNLYWYRRVMGKEIKFLLHFVKESKQDESGMPNNRFLAERTGGTYSTLKVQPAELEDSGVYFCASSPNRGGTGELFFGEGSRLTVL.

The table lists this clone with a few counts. CDR3 nucleotides: TGCGCCAGCAGCCAAGGGGTGGGAGTCGGCACCGGGGAGCTGTTTTTT. Translation gives CASSQGVGVGTGELFF. The chain uses TRBV4-3 and TRBJ2-2; weak D call: TRBD2 (5 bases). Germline CDR1 LGHNA, CDR2 YSLEER. The CDR3 length is 16 residues. Trimming took off 1 base at V and 4 bases at J, with 13 bases between the two ends.